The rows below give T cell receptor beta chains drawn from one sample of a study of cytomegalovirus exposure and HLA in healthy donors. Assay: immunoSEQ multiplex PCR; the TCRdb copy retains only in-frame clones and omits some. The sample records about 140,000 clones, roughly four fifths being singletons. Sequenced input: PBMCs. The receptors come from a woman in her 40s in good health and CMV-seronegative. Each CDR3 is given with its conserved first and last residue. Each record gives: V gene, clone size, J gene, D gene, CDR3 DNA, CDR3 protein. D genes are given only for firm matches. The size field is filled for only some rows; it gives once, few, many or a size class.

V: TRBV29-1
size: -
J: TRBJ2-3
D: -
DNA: TGCAGCATCTCTAGCGCTGGCACAGATACGCAGTATTTT
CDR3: CSISSAGTDTQYF

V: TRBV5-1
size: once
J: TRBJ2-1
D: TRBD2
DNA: TGCGCCAGCAGCCCCGGGACTAGCGGGGCCTACAATGAGCAGTTCTTC
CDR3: CASSPGTSGAYNEQFF

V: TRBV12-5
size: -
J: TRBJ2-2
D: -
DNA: TGTGCTAGTGCTCAATCCGTAGGGGCGAACACCGGGGAGCTGTTTTTT
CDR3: CASAQSVGANTGELFF

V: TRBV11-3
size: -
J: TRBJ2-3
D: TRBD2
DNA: TGTGCCAGCAGCTCCGTAGCGGGGAGTGGGGATACGCAGTATTTT
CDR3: CASSSVAGSGDTQYF

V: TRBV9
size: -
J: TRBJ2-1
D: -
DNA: TGTGCCAGCAGCGTAGCACTAGACTACAATGAGCAGTTCTTC
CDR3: CASSVALDYNEQFF

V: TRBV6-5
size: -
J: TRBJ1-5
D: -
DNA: TGTGCCAGCTCGGTCTCGGGAAATCAGCCCCAGCATTTT
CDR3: CASSVSGNQPQHF

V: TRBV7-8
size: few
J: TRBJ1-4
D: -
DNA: TGTGCCAGCAGCTCAACCATCCGGGGTAGGAATGAAAAACTGTTTTTT
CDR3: CASSSTIRGRNEKLFF

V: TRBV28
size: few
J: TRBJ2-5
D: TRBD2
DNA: TGTGCCAGCAGCCCGGGACTAGCGTACCAAGAGACCCAGTACTTC
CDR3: CASSPGLAYQETQYF

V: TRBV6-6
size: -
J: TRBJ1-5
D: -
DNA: TGTGCCAGCAGTGGGGAGGGGAAGTATCAGCCCCAGCATTTT
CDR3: CASSGEGKYQPQHF

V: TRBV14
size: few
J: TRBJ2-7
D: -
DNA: TGTGCCAGCAGCCAAGATCTTTCCAGGGTCTATAACGAGCAGTACTTC
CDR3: CASSQDLSRVYNEQYF

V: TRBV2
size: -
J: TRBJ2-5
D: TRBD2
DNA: TGTGCCAGCATAATGGGACTAGCGGGAGCGGAGACCCAGTACTTC
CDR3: CASIMGLAGAETQYF

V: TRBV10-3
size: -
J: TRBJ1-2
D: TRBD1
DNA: TGTGCCATCAGTGAGGCTCCCGGGACAGGGGGCTCCTATGACTATGGCTACACCTTC
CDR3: CAISEAPGTGGSYDYGYTF

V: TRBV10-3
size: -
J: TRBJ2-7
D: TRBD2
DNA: TGTGCCATCAGTACACTCGGCCTGAGGACTAGCGGGAGGGAGGGTTGGTACGAGCAGTACTTC
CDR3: CAISTLGLRTSGREGWYEQYF

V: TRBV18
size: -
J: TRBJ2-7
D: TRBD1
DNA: TGTGCCAGCTCACCACCACAGGGGCGTGGGTACGAGCAGTACTTC
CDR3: CASSPPQGRGYEQYF

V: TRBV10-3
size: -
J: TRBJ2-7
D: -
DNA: TGTGCCATCAGTGGCGGGACAGTCTCCTACGAGCAGTACTTC
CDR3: CAISGGTVSYEQYF

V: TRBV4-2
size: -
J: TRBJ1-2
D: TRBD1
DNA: TGTGCCAGCACACACAGGGGGCGGAGTGTTGTAAGCTACACCTTC
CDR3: CASTHRGRSVVSYTF

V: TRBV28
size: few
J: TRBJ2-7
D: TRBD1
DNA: TGTGCCAGCAGTTCCTCGGGACAGGGGAAGGCCTACGAGCAGTACTTC
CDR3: CASSSSGQGKAYEQYF

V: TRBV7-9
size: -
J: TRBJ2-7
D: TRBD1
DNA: TGTGCCAGCAGCACGAACCGGGACAGGGTCTCCTACGAGCAGTACTTC
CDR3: CASSTNRDRVSYEQYF

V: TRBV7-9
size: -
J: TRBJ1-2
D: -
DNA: TGTGCCAGCAGCTTAAGCTCCGGTGGCTACACCTTC
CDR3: CASSLSSGGYTF

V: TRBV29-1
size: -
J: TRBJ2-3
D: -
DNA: TGCAGCGTTGTCAGGGCAGATACGCAGTATTTT
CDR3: CSVVRADTQYF

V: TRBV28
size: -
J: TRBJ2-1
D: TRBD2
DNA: TGTGCCAGCAGTTCGCTAGCGGGCACAGCAAAATACAATGAGCAGTTCTTC
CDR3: CASSSLAGTAKYNEQFF

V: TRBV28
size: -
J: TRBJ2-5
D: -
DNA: TGTGCCAGCAGGCCTGACGATACAGAAAACCAAGAGACCCAGTACTTC
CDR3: CASRPDDTENQETQYF

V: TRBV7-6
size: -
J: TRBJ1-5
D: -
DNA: TGTGCCAGCAGCTTACAGGGCTATCAGCCCCAGCATTTT
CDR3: CASSLQGYQPQHF